One and the same sample provided the 30 T cell receptor beta chains below, sequenced in a study of T cell repertoires in cytomegalovirus infection. These receptors are not linked to any known antigen. TCRdb called the reads again in MiXCR, with one record for every CDR3 protein. The sample records about 71,000 distinct CDR3 sequences, about 20% being singletons. Here the sequenced sample was CD8+ T cells from cultured PBMCs, taken from culture after CMV antigen stimulation. These receptor sequences come from a human donor in good health (CMV status not recorded). Some clones in this sample may be carry-over from other donors' samples.

The J gene is TRBJ2-3, the V gene TRBV7-9; 8 bases are shared with TRBD1. Germline trimming cut 7 bases from V and 14 bases from J; bases unmatched to any gene: 11. The CDR3 loop spans 12 amino acids. Germline assignment: CDR1 SEHNR and CDR2 FQNEAQ (reference sequence). In nucleotides, the CDR3 is TGTGCCAGCAACAACCAGGGGGCAGAAACGTATTTT. It translates to CASNNQGAETYF.

The gene calls are TRBV6-2 or TRBV6-3 and TRBJ1-5; D is possibly TRBD1 (5 bases). Deletions cut 6 bases from V and 3 bases from J, with 12 bases between. This CDR3 contains 14 residues. Germline V lookup: CDR1 MNHEY, CDR2 SVGEGT. CDR3 bases: TGTGCCAGCAGCCCACAGGCGAACAATCAGCCCCAGCATTTT. Residues: CASSPQANNQPQHF.

This clonotype was seen only once. The chain recombines TRBV5-8 with TRBJ2-3; no clear D. Germline-derived CDR1 and CDR2 are SGHTS and YDEGEE. This CDR3 region has 11 residues. V was clipped by 4 bases and J by 4 bases, with 4 bases between them. CDR3 loop: CASSHADTQYF. For the CDR3, the DNA is TGTGCCAGCAGCCATGCAGATACGCAGTATTTT.

This clonotype was observed a handful of times. This chain connects TRBV7-9 to TRBJ1-1; no clear D. Between the trimmed V and J ends, which lost 4 bases and 2 bases, there was a span of 14 bases. The length of the CDR3 is 15 residues. Germline assignment: CDR1 SEHNR and CDR2 FQNEAQ (reference sequence). CDR3 sequence reads: CASSSRTGSNTEAFF. The CDR3 region has the DNA TGTGCCAGCAGCTCGAGGACGGGATCCAACACTGAAGCTTTCTTT.

The V and J genes are TRBV20-1 and TRBJ1-6; 7 bases match TRBD1. Per the germline V gene, CDR1 is DFQATT and CDR2 is SNEGSKA (reference sequence). Germline trimming cut 5 bases from V and 2 bases from J; bases unmatched to any gene: 6. The CDR3 is made up of 15 amino acids. The CDR3, as DNA: TGCAGTGCTCATTGGGACAGCCCCTATAATTCACCCCTCCACTTT. Its protein product is CSAHWDSPYNSPLHF.

This clonotype was picked up a small number of times. The chain couples TRBV12-3 or TRBV12-4 to TRBJ1-1; D ambiguous. This CDR3 has 13 residues. The V end lost 6 bases, the J end lost 0 bases, and 8 bases lay between the germline ends. CDR3 region: CASREDVNTEAFF. CDR3 DNA sequence: TGTGCCAGCAGAGAGGACGTGAACACTGAAGCTTTCTTT.

The chain couples TRBV9 to TRBJ2-1, with no clear D. CDR3 length equals 12 residues. Germline V gives CDR1 SGDLS, CDR2 YYNGEE. V lost 4 bases to trimming and J lost 7 bases, with 9 bases between them. CDR3 sequence (DNA): TGTGCCAGCAGCTTCGATGGGAATGAGCAGTTCTTC. Encoded protein: CASSFDGNEQFF. Together with reference TRBV9 and TRBJ2-1, the CDR3 gives the full variable domain: DSGVTQTPKHLITATGQRVTLRCSPRSGDLSVYWYQQSLDQGLQFLIQYYNGEERAKGNILERFSAQQFPDLHSELNLSSLELGDSALYFCASSFDGNEQFFGPGTRLTVL.

The rearrangement uses TRBV28 and TRBJ1-1; D call uncertain. V was clipped by 3 bases and J by 1 base, with 9 bases between them. Germline CDR1 and CDR2: MDHEN and SYDVKM. CDR3 length: 14 residues. This CDR3 is CASSLEGGNTEAFF. CDR3 coding DNA: TGTGCCAGCAGTTTGGAGGGTGGGAACACTGAAGCTTTCTTT.

The chain uses TRBV7-9 and TRBJ1-1; D ambiguous. Trimming took 5 bases from V and 5 from J, leaving 12 bases between them. Germline V gene sequence: CDR1 SEHNR, CDR2 FQNEAQ (reference sequence). This CDR3 is built from 13 residues. The CDR3 reads CASSPPAFTEAFF. Here the CDR3 DNA reads TGTGCCAGCAGCCCTCCTGCGTTTACTGAAGCTTTCTTT.

This clonotype came up a few times. V is TRBV2 and J is TRBJ2-1; no definite D call. V gave up 6 bases and J gave up 4 bases, with 7 bases separating them. The CDR3 consists of 12 residues. The germline gives CDR1 SNHLY, CDR2 FYNNEI. CDR3 protein: CASRVGYNEQFF. CDR3 bases: TGTGCCAGCAGGGTAGGGTACAATGAGCAGTTCTTC.

The V call is TRBV7-9, the J call TRBJ2-7; the match to TRBD1 covers 7 bases. The CDR3 sequence is 15 residues long. CDR1 SEHNR and CDR2 FQNEAQ come from the germline V gene (reference sequence). J gave up 2 bases and V 5 bases, and 9 bases lay outside the gene matches. CDR3 sequence (DNA): TGTGCCAGCAGCCCTCCTCGGACAGGAACCTACGAGCAGTACTTC. Translation: CASSPPRTGTYEQYF.

V usage is TRBV4-1 and J usage is TRBJ1-1; no clear D. Deletions cut 0 bases from V and 4 bases from J, with 9 bases between. CDR1 is MGHRA, CDR2 YSYEKL, per germline. The CDR3 has 14 residues. The CDR3 here is CASSQEGGSTEAFF. In nucleotides, the CDR3 is TGCGCCAGCAGCCAAGAGGGAGGATCCACTGAAGCTTTCTTT.

At least ten counts were recorded for this clonotype. This chain uses TRBV28 with TRBJ2-7, with D possibly being TRBD1 or TRBD2 (5 bases each). CDR3 length: 14 amino acids. CDR1 and CDR2 from the germline V gene are MDHEN and SYDVKM. The ends were cut back, 8 bases at V and 2 bases at J, with 16 bases in the middle. CDR3 protein: CASGARGGAYEQYF. The CDR3, as DNA: TGTGCCAGCGGTGCCCGTGGGGGAGCCTACGAGCAGTACTTC.

The chain uses TRBV11-2 and TRBJ2-1; D is possibly TRBD2 (7 bases). Germline CDR1 is SGHAT and CDR2 is FQNNGV. The CDR3 spans 15 residues. Trimming removed 5 bases from V and 7 bases from J, with 18 bases in between. The CDR3 is CASSAIFGRGNEQFF. The CDR3 nucleotides are TGTGCCAGCAGCGCTATCTTTGGGAGGGGGAATGAGCAGTTCTTC.

The J gene is TRBJ1-1, the V gene TRBV12-3 or TRBV12-4; TRBD1 matches at 9 bases. With V trimmed by 8 bases and J by 1 base, 17 bases remained unmatched. This CDR3 contains 18 residues. The CDR3 sequence: CASGRQGVDCCGNTEAFF. In DNA form, the CDR3 reads TGTGCCAGCGGGAGACAGGGGGTAGATTGTTGCGGGAACACTGAAGCTTTCTTT.

This clonotype appeared a few times. The rearrangement uses TRBV7-9 and TRBJ1-2; D is perhaps TRBD1 (6 bases). V lost 5 bases, J lost 9 bases, and 22 bases lay in between. Germline CDR1 reads SEHNR; CDR2 reads FQNEAQ (reference sequence). The CDR3 totals 15 residues. Written as DNA, the CDR3 is TGTGCCAGCAGCCCCCGGGACATGGGGGGAGGCAGCTACACCTTC. Its protein product is CASSPRDMGGGSYTF.

V and J are TRBV6-2 or TRBV6-3 and TRBJ2-5; weak D call: TRBD1 (7 bases). V lost 5 bases and J lost 7, with 17 bases in between. CDR3 length: 14 amino acids. CDR1 is MNHEY, CDR2 SVGEGT, per germline. The CDR3 DNA reads TGTGCCAGCAGTCAAACAACAGGGGAGGTGACCCAGTACTTC. It is translated as CASSQTTGEVTQYF.

This chain connects TRBV6-2 or TRBV6-3 to TRBJ1-1; a possible D gene is TRBD1 (5 bases). Germline CDR1 is MNHEY and CDR2 is SVGEGT. This CDR3 is built from 15 residues. The V gene lost 0 bases and the J gene lost 0 bases, with 8 bases spanning the gap. CDR3 loop: CASSYSGGVNTEAFF. CDR3 in DNA: TGTGCCAGCAGTTACTCTGGAGGGGTGAACACTGAAGCTTTCTTT.

This clonotype was detected a few times. This chain uses TRBV11-2 with TRBJ2-7; 7 nucleotides agree with TRBD2. The ends lost 5 bases at V and 2 bases at J; junction bases unmatched: 3. The V gene's germline CDR1 is SGHAT and CDR2 FQNNGV. This CDR3 has 13 residues. In DNA form, the CDR3 reads TGTGCCAGCAGCCCCGGGACTACCTACGAGCAGTACTTC. Translation: CASSPGTTYEQYF. The full variable domain, its missing parts supplied by reference TRBV11-2 and TRBJ2-7, is EAGVAQSPRYKIIEKRQSVAFWCNPISGHATLYWYQQILGQGPKLLIQFQNNGVVDDSQLPKDRFSAERLKGVDSTLKIQPAKLEDSAVYLCASSPGTTYEQYFGPGTRLTVT.

This clonotype appeared a few times. The chain is built from TRBV7-2 and TRBJ2-7; D not resolved. The V end lost 1 base, the J end lost 3 bases, and 7 bases lay between the germline ends. This CDR3 has 13 amino acids. CDR1 SGHTA and CDR2 FQGNSA come from the germline V gene. CDR3 amino acids: CASSLVGRYEQYF. Written as DNA, the CDR3 is TGTGCCAGCAGCTTAGTGGGCCGCTACGAGCAGTACTTC.

V is TRBV12-5 and J is TRBJ1-1; D remains unclear. The CDR3 loop spans 13 amino acids. In germline, CDR1 is LGHNT, CDR2 FRNRAP. V was trimmed by 6 bases and J by 1 base, leaving 9 bases between them. CDR3 amino acids: CASGLYSNTEAFF. CDR3 DNA sequence: TGTGCTAGTGGCCTATACTCGAACACTGAAGCTTTCTTT.

V usage is TRBV7-8 and J usage is TRBJ1-2; D perhaps matches TRBD1 (5 bases). The CDR3 consists of 14 residues. The V gene lost 5 bases and the J gene lost 4 bases, with 14 bases spanning the gap. Germline CDR1 reads SGHVS; CDR2 reads FQNEAQ. This chain's CDR3 is CASSPAGGSYGYTF. CDR3 nucleotide sequence: TGTGCCAGCAGCCCAGCGGGGGGGAGCTATGGCTACACCTTC.

Only a few counts were recorded for this clonotype. V is TRBV18 and J is TRBJ2-1; D gene uncertain. Germline V gene sequence: CDR1 KGHSH, CDR2 LQKENI. The V end lost 6 bases, the J end lost 0 bases, and 12 bases lay between the germline ends. The CDR3 has 15 amino acids. CDR3 nucleotides: TGTGCCAGCTCTCCTCCTTCTTCCTCCTACAATGAGCAGTTCTTC. Its translation is CASSPPSSSYNEQFF.

This clonotype has a handful of counts. The J gene is TRBJ2-7, the V gene TRBV12-3 or TRBV12-4; tentative D call: TRBD1 (6 bases). CDR3 length: 14 amino acids. V lost 2 bases to trimming and J lost 5 bases, with 13 bases between them. CDR3: CASSLRTVFHEQYF. The CDR3, as DNA: TGTGCCAGCAGTTTACGGACAGTATTCCACGAGCAGTACTTC.

V and J are TRBV6-5 and TRBJ1-1; D might be TRBD1 (5 bases). This CDR3 spans 13 amino acids. The germline V gene encodes CDR1 MNHEY and CDR2 SVGAGI. V lost 10 bases and J 2 bases, leaving 14 bases between the germline ends. Here the CDR3 DNA reads TGTGCCATCCGGGCAGGGTCAAACACTGAAGCTTTCTTT. Translated, it gives CAIRAGSNTEAFF.

This clonotype was picked up many times. The rearrangement joins TRBV11-2 to TRBJ2-1; a possible D gene is TRBD2 (5 bases). Germline loops: CDR1 SGHAT, CDR2 FQNNGV. Trimming shortened V by 1 base and J by 0 bases, and 7 bases separated the two germline ends. The CDR3 contains 15 residues. The CDR3 is CASSLGGSSYNEQFF. CDR3 DNA: TGTGCCAGCAGCTTAGGAGGGAGCTCCTACAATGAGCAGTTCTTC.

CDR3 bases: TGTGCCAGCAGCTTCGGCCTACGTCCCGGGGAGCTGTTTTTT. Translated: CASSFGLRPGELFF. J is TRBJ2-2 and V is TRBV7-3; no reliable D call. This CDR3 has 14 residues. The V and J ends lost 3 bases and 6 bases respectively, with 11 bases between them. In germline, CDR1 is SGHTA, CDR2 FQGTGA.

V is TRBV7-8 and J is TRBJ2-2; D call uncertain. From germline, CDR1 is SGHVS and CDR2 FQNEAQ. With 5 bases removed from V and 7 bases from J, the gap between germline ends came to 14 bases. This CDR3 region has 14 residues. The chain's CDR3 is CASSVGLYSGELFF. CDR3 nucleotide sequence: TGTGCCAGCAGCGTCGGGCTGTATAGCGGGGAGCTGTTTTTT.

This clonotype occurred a few times. The chain couples TRBV4-1 to TRBJ2-1, with D possibly called TRBD1 or TRBD2 (5 bases each). From germline, CDR1 is MGHRA and CDR2 YSYEKL. V lost 2 bases and J 8 bases, leaving 13 bases between the germline ends. The CDR3 totals 14 residues. The CDR3 nucleotides are TGCGCCAGCAGCCAACTGACGGGGCGGGATGAGCAGTTCTTC. Its translation is CASSQLTGRDEQFF.

This clonotype turned up a few times. The rearrangement joins TRBV4-3 to TRBJ2-5; D is uncertain. Germline V gene lookup returns CDR1 LGHNA and CDR2 YSLEER. Trimming took 1 base from V and 1 from J, leaving 22 bases between them. The CDR3 sequence is 19 residues long. The CDR3 here is CASSQVSKTRDSLQETQYF. CDR3 nucleotides: TGCGCCAGCAGCCAAGTTTCGAAGACTCGCGACTCTCTCCAAGAGACCCAGTACTTC.